What follows are 18 T cell receptor beta chains derived from one specimen sequenced in a study of siplizumab effects on memory and regulatory T cells. Produced via immunoSEQ multiplex PCR; TCRdb's table is partial and in-frame only. The data hold around 58,000 clones, with roughly 85% observed a single time. Sequenced input: memory CD4+ T cells sorted from blood. The receptor source for this set is a human donor in good health.

The chain combines TRBV11-2 with TRBJ2-1; unclear D gene. Germline V gene sequence: CDR1 SGHAT, CDR2 FQNNGV. The CDR3 length is 15 residues. Trimming took off 1 base at V and 0 bases at J, with 7 bases between the two ends. CDR3 amino acids: CASSLGPTSYNEQFF. The CDR3 DNA reads TGTGCCAGCAGCTTAGGGCCAACCTCCTACAATGAGCAGTTCTTC.

The genes are TRBV10-3 and TRBJ1-2; D is possibly TRBD1 (5 bases). Deletions cut 2 bases from V and 8 bases from J, with 18 bases between. CDR3 length: 15 residues. CDR1 ENHRY and CDR2 SYGVKD come from the germline V gene. CDR3 coding DNA: TGTGCCATCAGTGAGGCGGGGGAGAAGGGCAAAGGCTACACCTTC. Residues: CAISEAGEKGKGYTF.

The sample holds one count of this clone. The chain combines TRBV28 with TRBJ1-1, with D unclear. Germline V CDR1 and CDR2: MDHEN, SYDVKM. V lost 6 bases and J 4 bases, leaving 9 bases between the germline ends. The CDR3 spans 12 residues. CDR3 sequence: CASSSPTTEAFF. In nucleotides, the CDR3 is TGTGCCAGCAGCTCCCCCACCACTGAAGCTTTCTTT.

This rearrangement joins TRBV6-5 to TRBJ2-7, with 7 bases lining up with TRBD2. Germline assignment: CDR1 MNHEY and CDR2 SVGAGI. Trimming at V came to 2 bases and at J to 1 base, leaving 2 bases not matched to a gene. The CDR3 runs 14 residues. The CDR3 nucleotides read TGTGCCAGCAGTTACGGCGGGGGTTCCTACGAGCAGTACTTC. It codes for CASSYGGGSYEQYF.

The CDR3 sequence: CASSEFPIGTNSNQPQHF. The CDR3 bases are TGTGCCAGCAGTGAATTCCCGATTGGGACTAATAGCAATCAGCCCCAGCATTTT. The V gene is TRBV6-1, the J gene TRBJ1-5, with TRBD1 as a possible D gene (5 bases). This CDR3 comprises 18 residues. In germline, CDR1 is MNHNS, CDR2 SASEGT. The V and J ends lost 2 bases and 0 bases respectively, with 17 bases between them.

The V gene is TRBV6-1, the J gene TRBJ1-1; no clear D gene. Germline V gives CDR1 MNHNS, CDR2 SASEGT. V lost 3 bases and J 0 bases, leaving 8 bases between the germline ends. The CDR3 consists of 14 residues. This CDR3 reads CASSEVTMNTEAFF. CDR3 sequence (DNA): TGTGCCAGCAGTGAGGTAACCATGAACACTGAAGCTTTCTTT.

The V and J genes are TRBV19 and TRBJ1-4, with 7 bases matching TRBD1. Germline V CDR1 and CDR2: LNHDA, SQIVND (reference sequence). V lost 5 bases to trimming and J lost 8 bases; unmatched junction nucleotides: 8. The CDR3 contains 14 residues. The CDR3 loop reads CASSSTGVGEKLFF. The CDR3, as DNA: TGTGCCAGTAGTTCTACAGGGGTTGGGGAAAAACTGTTTTTT.

This clone was counted only a few times. V gene TRBV12-1 combines with J gene TRBJ1-6. TRBV12-1 is assigned pseudogene status. The CDR3 has 16 amino acids. The CDR3 DNA reads TGTGCCAGCAGCTTTGTTAGTTCTGGGTCAAGTTCACCCCTCCACTTT. It translates to CASSFVSSGSSSPLHF.

The chain couples TRBV9 to TRBJ2-5; 9 bases fit TRBD1. Germline CDR1 SGDLS, CDR2 YYNGEE. The CDR3 is 14 amino acids. With V trimmed by 4 bases and J by 5 bases, 6 bases remained unmatched. The DNA of the CDR3 is TGTGCCAGCAGCCCTTCGACAGGGGGGGAGACCCAGTACTTC. Protein sequence: CASSPSTGGETQYF.

This chain links TRBV5-4 with TRBJ2-3; 7 positions agree with TRBD2. Germline values: CDR1 SGHNT, CDR2 YYREEE (reference sequence). There are 18 residues in the CDR3. Germline trimming cut 3 bases from V and 0 bases from J; bases unmatched to any gene: 13. The CDR3 nucleotides read TGTGCCAGCAGCTCCAGGAGGTTTGGCGGGAGTAGCACAGATACGCAGTATTTT. It encodes CASSSRRFGGSSTDTQYF.

V usage is TRBV4-1 and J usage is TRBJ1-2; 7 positions agree with TRBD1. From germline, CDR1 is MGHRA and CDR2 YSYEKL. V lost 3 bases, J lost 4 bases, and 17 bases stayed unmatched. This CDR3 has 18 residues. CDR3 in amino acids: CASSQARDSGATAYGYTF. DNA for the CDR3: TGCGCCAGCAGCCAGGCCCGGGACAGTGGGGCCACGGCCTATGGCTACACCTTC.

This rearrangement joins TRBV10-1 to TRBJ2-4; D is ambiguous. Germline V gene data show CDR1 as WNHNN and CDR2 as SYGVQD (reference sequence). The CDR3 spans 14 residues. Trimming took off 2 bases at V and 8 bases at J, with 13 bases between the two ends. CDR3 bases: TGCGCCAGCAGTGAGGAATGGTCCTGGGACATTCAGTACTTC. It translates to CASSEEWSWDIQYF.

The J gene is TRBJ1-2, the V gene TRBV11-2; weak D call: TRBD1 (6 bases). This CDR3 is 16 amino acids long. With 4 bases removed from V and 4 bases from J, the gap between germline ends came to 19 bases. Germline-derived CDR1 and CDR2 are SGHAT and FQNNGV. The CDR3: CASSSQDGGAGYGYTF. DNA for the CDR3: TGTGCCAGCAGCTCCCAGGATGGGGGCGCGGGCTATGGCTACACCTTC.

The genes are TRBV5-1 and TRBJ2-1, with 11 positions matching TRBD2. The CDR3 contains 18 residues. The V and J ends lost 0 bases and 1 base, in that order; junction bases with no gene match: 6. The V gene's germline CDR1 is SGHRS and CDR2 YFSETQ. The CDR3 DNA follows: TGCGCCAGCAGCTTGGGCCTAGCGGGGGGCCGGTCCTACAATGAGCAGTTCTTC. It is translated as CASSLGLAGGRSYNEQFF.

The chain links TRBV7-2 to TRBJ1-1; 7 nucleotides agree with TRBD1. This CDR3 is built from 14 residues. V lost 1 base and J lost 9; bases outside the gene matches: 8. Germline-derived CDR1 and CDR2 are SGHTA and FQGNSA. The CDR3 protein is CASSLVRDSRKAFF. For the CDR3, the DNA is TGTGCCAGCAGCTTAGTCCGGGACAGCCGAAAAGCTTTCTTT. Looking up the rest from reference TRBV7-2 and TRBJ1-1 gives the full variable domain: GAGVSQSPSNKVTEKGKDVELRCDPISGHTALYWYRQSLGQGLEFLIYFQGNSAPDKSGLPSDRFSAERTGGSVSTLTIQRTQQEDSAVYLCASSLVRDSRKAFFGQGTRLTVV.

The chain employs TRBV5-1 and TRBJ2-7, with 7 positions matching TRBD2. The CDR3 loop spans 14 amino acids. V trimming: 4 bases; J trimming: 6 bases; junction bases outside the gene matches: 10. Per the germline V gene, CDR1 is SGHRS and CDR2 is YFSETQ. The CDR3 protein is CASSSVAGVGEQYF. The CDR3 DNA follows: TGCGCCAGCAGCAGCGTGGCGGGGGTGGGCGAGCAGTACTTC.

The genes are TRBV14 and TRBJ1-2; D is unresolved. Germline lookup yields CDR1 SGHDN and CDR2 FVKESK. V dropped 0 bases and J dropped 8 bases, with 13 bases sitting between them. The CDR3 consists of 14 residues. As DNA, the CDR3 is TGTGCCAGCAGCCAAGAGTCGAGATCGTGGGGCTACACCTTC. It is translated as CASSQESRSWGYTF.

The chain has TRBV27 and TRBJ1-5; TRBD1 is a possible D gene (6 bases). Germline CDR1 is MNHEY and CDR2 is SMNVEV (reference sequence). V was trimmed by 5 bases and J by 1 base, leaving 9 bases between them. The CDR3 is 14 residues long. This CDR3 is CASSHDRSNQPQHF. The CDR3 nucleotides are TGTGCCAGCAGTCATGACAGGAGCAATCAGCCCCAGCATTTT.